Below are 21 T cell receptor beta chains sequenced from a single sample in a study of OX40 agonist ivuxolimab in advanced cancers. Sequencing was performed with immunoSEQ multiplex PCR; in TCRdb, only in-frame clones are kept and a portion is missing. The sample lists around 70,000 clones, 83% seen once, with 2.5% in the top ten. The source material was CD4+ or CD8+ T cells sorted from blood, sampled in a trial of the OX40 agonist ivuxolimab. These receptors were obtained from an adult with an advanced solid tumor such as melanoma, head and neck, liver or kidney cancer.

The J gene is TRBJ1-1, the V gene TRBV5-4; TRBD1 might be the D (6 bases). V lost 3 bases, J lost 0 bases, and 18 bases lay in between. The CDR3 contains 17 residues. Looked up from germline, CDR1 is SGHNT and CDR2 is YYREEE (reference sequence). CDR3 nucleotide sequence: TGTGCCAGCAGCTCGAGACAGGTCGTCCGCGTGAACACTGAAGCTTTCTTT. It translates to CASSSRQVVRVNTEAFF.

The chain uses TRBV2 and TRBJ1-2, with D uncertain. CDR3 length: 12 amino acids. V was trimmed by 7 bases and J by 5 bases, leaving 11 bases between them. Germline-derived CDR1 and CDR2 are SNHLY and FYNNEI. The CDR3 sequence is CASKFRTYGYTF. CDR3 in DNA: TGTGCCAGCAAGTTTCGGACTTATGGCTACACCTTC. Supplemented by reference TRBV2 and TRBJ1-2, the full variable domain reads EPEVTQTPSHQVTQMGQEVILRCVPISNHLYFYWYRQILGQKVEFLVSFYNNEISEKSEIFDDQFSVERPDGSNFTLKIRSTKLEDSAMYFCASKFRTYGYTFGSGTRLTVV.

The table lists this clone with a few counts. The chain couples TRBV7-8 to TRBJ2-1; 7 positions match TRBD2. The germline V gene has CDR1 SGHVS and CDR2 FQNEAQ. The CDR3 runs to 15 residues. V gave up 5 bases and J gave up 6 bases; unmatched junction bases: 10. Written as DNA, the CDR3 is TGTGCCAGCAGCCAAGAACGACTAGCCGGCAATGAGCAGTTCTTC. The encoded protein is CASSQERLAGNEQFF.

The V and J genes are TRBV21-1 and TRBJ2-7; the table's D call, TRBD2, was not checked against the DNA. TRBV21-1 is labeled a pseudogene. This CDR3 spans 14 amino acids. In DNA form, the CDR3 reads TGTGCCAGCAGGGGACTAGCGACGGGCTACGAGCAGTACTTC. Residues: CASRGLATGYEQYF.

V is TRBV29-1 and J is TRBJ1-2; 7 positions agree with TRBD1. The germline CDR1 and CDR2 sequences are SQVTM and ANQGSEA. V was pared by 6 bases and J by 10 bases, with 11 bases of the junction left unmatched. CDR3 length equals 12 residues. The CDR3 loop reads CSVGPGQSIYTF. In DNA, the CDR3 is TGCAGCGTCGGACCGGGACAGTCAATCTACACCTTC.

In its sample, this clone was seen once. V gene TRBV5-1 combines with J gene TRBJ2-2; 9 bases align to TRBD2. J lost 2 bases, V lost 4 bases, and 6 bases had no gene match. CDR1 and CDR2 from the germline V gene are SGHRS and YFSETQ. The length of the CDR3 is 16 residues. CDR3 loop: CASSLSSGANTGELFF. CDR3 nucleotide sequence: TGCGCCAGCAGCCTATCTAGCGGGGCTAACACCGGGGAGCTGTTTTTT.

This chain uses TRBV7-9 with TRBJ2-7, with 9 bases lining up with TRBD1. Germline assignment: CDR1 SEHNR and CDR2 FQNEAQ (reference sequence). The CDR3 runs to 14 residues. V lost 5 bases and J lost 2; bases outside the gene matches: 4. The CDR3 coding sequence is TGTGCCAGCAGCCCTGGGACAGGGACCTACGAGCAGTACTTC. This encodes CASSPGTGTYEQYF. The whole variable domain, filled in from reference TRBV7-9 and TRBJ2-7, reads DTGVSQNPRHKITKRGQNVTFRCDPISEHNRLYWYRQTLGQGPEFLTYFQNEAQLEKSRLLSDRFSAERPKGSFSTLEIQRTEQGDSAMYLCASSPGTGTYEQYFGPGTRLTVT.

The CDR3: CASSRGGNQETQYF. The DNA for the CDR3 is TGTGCCAGCAGCCGCGGAGGGAACCAAGAGACCCAGTACTTC. The rearrangement joins TRBV11-3 to TRBJ2-5, with D possibly matching TRBD2 (6 bases). This CDR3 contains 14 residues. Germline lookup yields CDR1 SGHNT and CDR2 YENEEA. The germline V and J ends were trimmed by 5 bases and 0 bases, with 10 bases remaining between them. Supplemented by reference TRBV11-3 and TRBJ2-5, the full variable domain reads EAGVVQSPRYKIIEKKQPVAFWCNPISGHNTLYWYLQNLGQGPELLIRYENEEAVDDSQLPKDRFSAERLKGVDSTLKIQPAELGDSAVYLCASSRGGNQETQYFGPGTRLLVL.

The chain employs TRBV4-1 and TRBJ1-2, with D possibly matching TRBD1 (6 bases). The CDR3 runs to 15 residues. V lost 0 bases and J 2 bases, leaving 10 bases between the germline ends. Germline values: CDR1 MGHRA, CDR2 YSYEKL. The CDR3 DNA reads TGCGCCAGCAGCCAAGAGGCAGGGGTAAACTATGGCTACACCTTC. It translates to CASSQEAGVNYGYTF.

This sequence joins TRBV18 and TRBJ2-5; D may be TRBD2 (6 bases). The J call could be wrong; TRBJ2-7 is a better fit for the DNA end. CDR3 size: 15 residues. Germline lookup yields CDR1 KGHSH and CDR2 LQKENI. The CDR3 is CASSPLPGDFYEQYF. The CDR3 region has the DNA TGTGCCAGCTCACCACTCCCGGGAGATTTCTACGAGCAGTACTTC.

In this sample, this clone turned up once. This rearrangement joins TRBV11-2 to TRBJ2-2; tentatively, D is TRBD1 (6 bases). Germline V gene data show CDR1 as SGHAT and CDR2 as FQNNGV. V lost 1 base and J lost 2, with 11 bases in between. The CDR3 has 16 residues. This CDR3 is CASSLGTAINTGELFF. CDR3 nucleotides: TGTGCCAGCAGCTTAGGGACAGCGATCAACACCGGGGAGCTGTTTTTT.

The chain joins TRBV5-1 to TRBJ2-1; 9 positions match TRBD2. The trim removed 5 bases at V and 0 bases at J, leaving 6 bases unmatched. Germline V gene sequence: CDR1 SGHRS, CDR2 YFSETQ. CDR3 size: 16 residues. CDR3 DNA: TGCGCCAGCAGGATGGCTAGCGGGGTCTCCTACAATGAGCAGTTCTTC. It is translated as CASRMASGVSYNEQFF.

J is TRBJ2-7 and V is TRBV29-1, with D possibly matching TRBD2 (6 bases). Germline V gene sequence: CDR1 SQVTM, CDR2 ANQGSEA. Trimming removed 2 bases at V and 1 base at J, with 9 bases between. This CDR3 is 13 amino acids long. CDR3 residues: CSVELGGSYEQYF. Written as DNA, the CDR3 is TGCAGCGTTGAACTCGGGGGATCCTACGAGCAGTACTTC.

This sequence joins TRBV5-1 and TRBJ2-5; D is perhaps TRBD2 (8 bases). The CDR3 is 15 amino acids. V lost 4 bases, J lost 2 bases, and 15 bases lay in between. Germline V CDR1 and CDR2: SGHRS, YFSETQ. The CDR3 is CASSREGGQQETQYF. Written as DNA, the CDR3 is TGCGCCAGCAGCCGGGAGGGGGGACAGCAAGAGACCCAGTACTTC.

V gene TRBV9 combines with J gene TRBJ2-3; no clear D gene. The V end was cut by 4 bases, the J end by 0 bases, with 12 bases between. CDR3 length equals 15 residues. Germline V gene data show CDR1 as SGDLS and CDR2 as YYNGEE. Written as DNA, the CDR3 is TGTGCCAGCAGCAGCGTAGGCCATAGCACAGATACGCAGTATTTT. It encodes CASSSVGHSTDTQYF.

The chain employs TRBV14 and TRBJ2-2; 7 bases line up with TRBD2. Trimming removed 1 base from V and 8 bases from J; junction bases left unmatched: 10. The CDR3 totals 16 residues. Germline V gives CDR1 SGHDN, CDR2 FVKESK. The CDR3 coding sequence is TGTGCCAGCAGCCAAGTTTTCGTGCGGGAGTCTGGGGAGCTGTTTTTT. Protein: CASSQVFVRESGELFF.

The V call is TRBV4-1, the J call TRBJ1-4; weak D call: TRBD1 (5 bases). Trimming cost V 0 bases and J 7 bases, with 18 bases left between them. Germline V gene sequence: CDR1 MGHRA, CDR2 YSYEKL. The CDR3 is made up of 17 amino acids. The CDR3 protein is CASSQEFYQGVTEKLFF. Here the CDR3 DNA reads TGCGCCAGCAGCCAAGAATTTTACCAGGGAGTTACTGAAAAACTGTTTTTT.

This clone appeared once. V usage is TRBV18 and J usage is TRBJ1-4, with 8 bases that match TRBD1. Germline CDR1 reads KGHSH; CDR2 reads LQKENI. The CDR3 is 15 amino acids. V lost 6 bases, J lost 3 bases, and 6 bases stayed unmatched. The CDR3 here is CASSLTGGSNEKLFF. For the CDR3, the DNA is TGTGCCAGCTCCCTAACAGGGGGTTCTAATGAAAAACTGTTTTTT.

J is TRBJ1-5 and V is TRBV11-3; 7 bases fit TRBD1. V lost 5 bases, J lost 6 bases, and 7 bases stayed unmatched. From germline, CDR1 is SGHNT and CDR2 YENEEA. This CDR3 spans 14 amino acids. CDR3 sequence reads: CASSPTGEGQPQHF. The CDR3 DNA reads as TGTGCCAGCAGCCCTACAGGGGAGGGTCAGCCCCAGCATTTT.

The chain employs TRBV19 and TRBJ2-2; D might be TRBD2 (5 bases). Trimming removed 7 bases at V and 4 bases at J, with 13 bases between. This CDR3 region has 14 residues. Germline CDR1 is LNHDA and CDR2 is SQIVND (reference sequence). CDR3 bases: TGTGCCAGTATCACGAGGGTGGCCACCGGGGAGCTGTTTTTT. It codes for CASITRVATGELFF.

V and J are TRBV27 and TRBJ1-1, with a weak D call TRBD1 (6 bases). This CDR3 region has 14 residues. The germline V and J ends were trimmed by 3 bases and 0 bases, with 8 bases remaining between them. Germline CDR1 and CDR2: MNHEY and SMNVEV (reference sequence). The CDR3 loop reads CASSFQGLNTEAFF. The CDR3 DNA sequence: TGTGCCAGCAGTTTTCAGGGGTTGAACACTGAAGCTTTCTTT.